This entry concerns a single TCR beta chain. The specificity of this receptor is unknown. No base qualities exist here, and no much larger clone lies one base off it. The cohort comprised 670 or so healthy bone marrow donors. All cohort members were sampled while nominally healthy, although unrecorded immune exposures were likely present. The donor was CMV seropositive and belonged to the group of 250 to 350 seropositive cohort members. Each donor provided a peripheral blood sample, and peripheral blood mononuclear cells were used for TCR beta sequencing. Genomic DNA extraction from the blood cell samples was performed with the Qiagen DNeasy Blood Extraction Kit. This sample is part of a study of cytomegalovirus exposure and HLA in healthy donors (dated by TCRdb to 2017 to 2019). The study in broad terms: According to an earlier analysis of 550 to 750 of the donors, about 170 million T cells yielded 95 million to 140 million unique TCR beta sequences and approximately 300 Gb of sequence data. Roughly 300 gigabases of sequencing data and roughly 80 million unique TCR sequences made up an early release that covered nearly 650 HLA-typed donors. Of the roughly 410 genotyped donors, 65% to 90% were placed in the genetic ancestry cluster associated with self-reported Caucasian donors. The aim of the study was to test whether cataloging public T cell receptors could identify signatures of past pathogen exposure. Using immunosequencing, the study profiled T cell repertoires from fewer than 850 subjects and related those repertoires to cytomegalovirus serostatus. Along with the approximately 700-subject first cohort, a separate validation cohort of around 120 different subjects was used. To predict cytomegalovirus infection status, the study combined high-throughput TCR immunosequencing, statistical association of individual TCRs with disease status, and machine learning. A later analysis re-examined previously published TCR beta repertoires from 600 to 700 donors and added high-resolution HLA genotyping to investigate patterns of TCR occurrence. The later analysis used no new phenotypic data to find candidate immune exposures, relying instead on TCR beta sequences and their occurrence across donors. An earlier analysis of some 500 of the donors applied high-throughput TCR beta sequencing to assess whether each TCR beta V gene segment acted as functional or pseudogenic. Donor age, sex, ethnicity and CMV serostatus were compiled together with the repertoire data. In a later genetic analysis, genome-wide SNP genotypes for about 65% of the 666 donors were used, and that subset was treated as a discovery cohort. All discovery cohort repertoires had been generated using a single sequencing platform. Class I and class II HLA loci were covered by the typing at four-digit resolution. Typing coverage varied by locus: about 620-630 donors for A, B, C, DRB1 and DQB1; 500 to 550 for DQA1; about 590 for DPA1; approximately 450 for DPB1. About 5 DR-DQ haplotypes were handled as single units for association and clustering, since linkage in the cohort was strong. Across approximately 400 genotyped donors of the cohort, an average of approximately 240,000 unique TCR beta nucleotide sequences per donor were sequenced, and around 19% of those sequences were non-productive.

Libraries were constructed by the immunoSEQ multiplex PCR assay. For the multiplex PCR, a mixture combining 60 forward primers for TCR Vbeta segments and 13 reverse primers for TCR Jbeta segments was used. A multiplex PCR assay on genomic DNA amplified the CDR3 region of rearranged TCR beta genes. The amplified TCR beta libraries were sequenced on the Illumina HiSeq System as 87-base-pair reads. Per the authors' processing: A later analysis tallied 80 million to 95 million unique TCR beta chains across the 550 to 850 repertoires, and around 9.9 million of those chains were shared by two or more donors. Raw reads were error-corrected and collapsed into unique sequences by a nearest-neighbor algorithm in which closely related sequences were merged to remove PCR and sequencing errors. V, D and J gene segments were assigned by aligning CDR3 sequences to IMGT reference sequences. For a sequence to be retained, a match of at least six nucleotides was required to both a V gene segment and a J gene segment. Rearrangements were called productive when the CDR3 lacked stop codons and stayed in frame with V and J; all others were non-productive. Following IMGT convention, CDR3 was defined as the stretch from the second conserved V-encoded cysteine to the conserved J-encoded phenylalanine. In an earlier analysis of some 550 of the donors, sequences lacking an unambiguous match to a single V gene segment were excluded. An earlier analysis of 587 of the donors classified V segments as functional when productive rearrangements were above 56.7% and as segregating when the standard deviation between donors was above 5%. A statistical classification framework was developed to diagnose cytomegalovirus status using the catalog of TCR beta chain sequences. A later analysis assigned V and J genes by comparing TCR nucleotide sequences with IMGT/GENE-DB human TR gene sequences. In a later analysis, CDR3 sequences and most-parsimonious VDJ recombination scenarios were assigned using the TCRdist pipeline. In a later analysis, every TCR beta chain was defined by the combination of its CDR3 amino acid sequence and its V-gene family, and reads without a unique V-gene family were dropped. In a later analysis, around 600 highly shared, low-generation-probability nucleotide sequences were removed to address suspected cross-contamination and a sequencing artifact. For each public chain, a later analysis derived a clonal expansion index from normalized ranks of inferred template counts within each repertoire. A later analysis computed generation probabilities with a VDJ recombination model fitted to out-of-frame rearrangements, and checked the results against IGoR. Hypergeometric tests were used in a later analysis to score TCR-TCR, TCR-HLA and TCR-CMV co-occurrence, with a repertoire-size bias correction applied to the TCR pairs. False discovery rates were estimated in a later analysis by permuting HLA or CMV assignments 20 times. In a later analysis, co-occurring TCRs were grouped with DBSCAN, and TCRdist sequence similarity was added when clustering was performed within HLA-allele-positive subsets. Co-occurrence clustering excluded repertoires with fewer than 30,000 or more than 120,000 public chains, plus five with anomalous nucleotide sharing. TCRdb's version of the immuneACCESS table is confined to in-frame rearrangements and falls short of the full clone set. An unresolved V gene accounts for under half of the shortfall where checked; the remainder is of unknown origin. The DNA gave D and trimming, while V, J and clone size come from that table. Recorded for this sample are some 250,000 clones; 82% of them occurred a single time. The top ten clonotypes cover over 5% of the sample.

V is clipped by 0 bases and J by 5 bases, and the sequence between their germline boundaries is 7 bases long. The CDR3 runs 13 residues from the cysteine to the phenylalanine. The only DNA kept is the CDR3, 39 bases in frame from the first base. In the germline V gene (reference sequence), CDR1 corresponds to MNHEY and CDR2 to SMNVEV. Broad study findings and their caveats: In a later analysis, the rate of TCR association differed among HLA loci, with DRB1 alleles having the most associated TCRs and HLA-C alleles having the fewest. In the study, some 160 TCR beta chains were listed as associated with cytomegalovirus. A further reported finding was that TCR beta sequences accurately predicted the HLA-A and HLA-B alleles for most subjects in the first cohort. A few of the identified cytomegalovirus-associated TCR beta chains were confirmed in vitro to be specific for cytomegalovirus antigens. Most TCR sequences were observed very rarely across donors, whereas some public TCRs were present in many individuals. The authors suggested that the approach could potentially be extended to other disease states and immunological phenotypes. Several of the top co-occurrence clusters appeared to be linked to parvovirus B19, influenza, CMV and Epstein-Barr virus, according to a later analysis. The sequencing pipeline was judged likely to have produced a cluster of highly shared sequence variants as a technical artifact. Only TCR beta chains were sequenced in this cohort, and the absence of alpha or paired-chain data limited detectable features. Broadly in line with IMGT annotations, most TCR beta V segments showed up in productive rearrangements about 87% or about 30% of the time in an earlier analysis of under 700 of the donors. The 87-base-pair reads could not distinguish some IMGT-functional V segments, including TRBV6-2 and TRBV6-3, so those segments were excluded. In a later analysis, around 15,000 TCR beta sequences were associated with specific HLA alleles at a false discovery rate of 0.05. Most CMV-associated TCR beta chains appeared to be HLA-restricted in a later analysis, and the HLA associations seemed to be driven largely by CMV exposure. Linkage disequilibrium might explain the correlated functional status among segregating V segments, but an unknown experimental factor could not be excluded. V-gene and J-gene trimming of TCR beta chains was associated with a missense DCLRE1C variant in a later genetic analysis, and the association was replicated in an independent cohort. Sequencing depth was assumed to be roughly uniform across donors in the presence/absence analyses, though that assumption may not hold. The only immune exposure information available for the cohort was CMV serostatus. The classifier was reported to diagnose cytomegalovirus status with high specificity and sensitivity in both the original cohort and the validation cohort. Because some donors lacked HLA typing at each locus, the association tests relied only on the typed subset. Assigning TCR associations to individual alleles was difficult when HLA alleles, especially DR and DQ, strongly co-occurred. Approximately 16 rarely observed V segments, including chromosome 9 orphons, were excluded from the earlier analysis of several hundred of the donors because counts were too low. In a later genetic analysis, fewer N-insertions in productive TCRs were reported among donors in an Asian-associated ancestry cluster than the roughly 670-donor mean. In a later analysis, HLA-associated TCR beta chains showed more clonal expansion and lower generation probabilities than non-associated chains that were equally common.

The specimen was PBMCs. The sequence was collected from a woman between 40 and 50 years old in good health and CMV-seropositive. The chain uses TRBV27 and TRBJ1-1; TRBD1 might be the D gene, on 5 matching bases. In nucleotides, the sequence is TGTGCCAGCAGTTTATCGAAGGGGACTGAAGCTTTCTTT. This encodes CASSLSKGTEAFF.